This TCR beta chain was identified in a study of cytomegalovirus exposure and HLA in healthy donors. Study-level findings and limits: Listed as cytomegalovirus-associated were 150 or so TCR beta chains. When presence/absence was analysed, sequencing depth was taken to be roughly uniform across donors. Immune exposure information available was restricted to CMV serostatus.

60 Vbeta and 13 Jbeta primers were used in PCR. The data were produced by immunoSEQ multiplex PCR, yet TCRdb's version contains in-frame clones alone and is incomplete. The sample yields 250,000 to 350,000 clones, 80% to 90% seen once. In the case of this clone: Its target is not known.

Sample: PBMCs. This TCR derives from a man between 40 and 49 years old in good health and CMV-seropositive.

The CDR3 region is CASSQGTVKITSYNEQFF. CDR3 in DNA: TGTGCCAGCAGCCAGGGGACAGTGAAAATTACCTCCTACAATGAGCAGTTCTTC. The chain is built from TRBV28 and TRBJ2-1; 7 bases are a match to TRBD1. Trimming removed 6 bases from V and 0 bases from J; junction bases left unmatched: 14. The CDR3 is made up of 18 amino acids. Per the germline V gene, CDR1 is MDHEN and CDR2 is SYDVKM.